One sample yielded the 30 T cell receptor beta chains listed below, sequenced in a study of cytotoxic CD8 clonotypes in ibrutinib-treated CLL. TCRdb's table, derived via immunoSEQ multiplex PCR, lists solely in-frame clones and lacks some. Of approximately 190,000 clones listed, more than 70% are singletons. The specimen comprised PBMCs, sampled after 12 months of ibrutinib treatment. These receptor sequences come from a human donor with chronic lymphocytic leukemia.

J is TRBJ2-1 and V is TRBV7-6; TRBD2 agrees at 9 bases. There are 19 residues in the CDR3. J was trimmed by 2 bases and V by 5 bases; bases with no gene match: 16. The germline V gene encodes CDR1 SGHVS and CDR2 FNYEAQ. The CDR3 is CASSLPAGGFSPTYNEQFF. The CDR3 DNA is TGTGCCAGCAGCCTCCCAGCGGGAGGATTTTCACCCACCTACAATGAGCAGTTCTTC.

The rearrangement links TRBV7-9 to TRBJ2-1; D could derive from TRBD1 or TRBD2 (5 bases each). With 0 bases removed from V and 7 bases from J, the gap between germline ends came to 13 bases. From germline, CDR1 is SEHNR and CDR2 FQNEAQ (reference sequence). This CDR3 comprises 15 residues. The CDR3 nucleotides are TGTGCCAGCAGCTTAGCTACCGGGGCCAGAAATGAGCAGTTCTTC. The encoded protein is CASSLATGARNEQFF.

This clone was seen a handful of times. The V call is TRBV27, the J call TRBJ2-1, with D perhaps being TRBD1 or TRBD2 (5 bases each). This CDR3 contains 15 residues. Germline CDR1 and CDR2: MNHEY and SMNVEV (reference sequence). V lost 8 bases to trimming and J lost 5 bases, with 19 bases between them. The CDR3 reads CASRRGVEYHNEQFF. CDR3 in DNA: TGTGCCAGCCGCCGAGGGGTGGAGTACCACAATGAGCAGTTCTTC.

The genes are TRBV7-2 and TRBJ2-3; the match to TRBD2 covers 7 bases. CDR1 is SGHTA, CDR2 FQGNSA, per germline. J gave up 7 bases and V 4 bases, and 11 bases lay outside the gene matches. This CDR3 is built from 15 residues. The CDR3: CASSYLAEAMNTQYF. The CDR3 DNA sequence: TGTGCCAGCAGCTACCTAGCGGAAGCCATGAATACGCAGTATTTT.

This clone was observed once. V usage is TRBV7-8 and J usage is TRBJ2-2; possibly TRBD1 for D (6 bases). The length of the CDR3 is 14 residues. Trimming took 5 bases from V and 7 from J, leaving 14 bases between them. Germline V gives CDR1 SGHVS, CDR2 FQNEAQ. As DNA, the CDR3 is TGTGCCAGCAGCCCGCAGCACAGGGACGGGGAGCTGTTTTTT. Its protein is CASSPQHRDGELFF. Variable domain in full (rest from reference TRBV7-8 and TRBJ2-2): GAGVSQSPRYKVAKRGQDVALRCDPISGHVSLFWYQQALGQGPEFLTYFQNEAQLDKSGLPSDRFFAERPEGSVSTLKIQRTQQEDSAVYLCASSPQHRDGELFFGEGSRLTVL.

The V call is TRBV6-6, the J call TRBJ2-1; 8 bases are shared with TRBD1. J lost 6 bases, V lost 1 base, and 8 bases had no gene match. This CDR3 has 16 residues. Germline-derived CDR1 and CDR2 are MNHNY and SVGAGI (reference sequence). The DNA of the CDR3 is TGTGCCAGCAGTTACTTTGGACAGGGAGGTGTCAATGAGCAGTTCTTC. Encoded protein: CASSYFGQGGVNEQFF.

This clone has a handful of counts. The V and J genes are TRBV19 and TRBJ1-5, with D uncertain. There are 13 residues in the CDR3. V shed 4 bases and J shed 9 bases, with 13 bases lying between them. Germline CDR1 is LNHDA and CDR2 is SQIVND (reference sequence). The CDR3 protein is CASSTHLTLPQHF. CDR3 bases: TGTGCCAGTAGTACCCATCTTACGTTGCCCCAGCATTTT.

J is TRBJ2-7 and V is TRBV11-2; 13 positions match TRBD2. The CDR3 has 15 residues. The ends lost 6 bases at V and 5 bases at J; junction bases unmatched: 7. CDR1 is SGHAT, CDR2 FQNNGV, per germline. Here the CDR3 reads CASRRPGLAGNEQYF. CDR3 DNA sequence: TGTGCCAGCAGGCGGCCGGGACTAGCGGGGAACGAGCAGTACTTC. Looking up the rest from reference TRBV11-2 and TRBJ2-7 gives the full variable domain: EAGVAQSPRYKIIEKRQSVAFWCNPISGHATLYWYQQILGQGPKLLIQFQNNGVVDDSQLPKDRFSAERLKGVDSTLKIQPAKLEDSAVYLCASRRPGLAGNEQYFGPGTRLTVT.

The chain carries TRBV6-6 and TRBJ1-2; tentative D call: TRBD1 (5 bases). Looked up from germline, CDR1 is MNHNY and CDR2 is SVGAGI (reference sequence). The CDR3 has 14 residues. The V gene lost 5 bases and the J gene lost 2 bases, with 12 bases spanning the gap. The CDR3 loop is CASSLQGENYGYTF. CDR3 DNA: TGTGCCAGCAGTCTTCAGGGTGAGAACTATGGCTACACCTTC.

The gene calls are TRBV29-1 and TRBJ1-1; no firm D call. Germline lookup yields CDR1 SQVTM and CDR2 ANQGSEA. Trimming took off 4 bases at V and 2 bases at J, with 5 bases between the two ends. The CDR3 is made up of 11 amino acids. The CDR3 loop is CSVVLNTEAFF. CDR3 sequence (DNA): TGCAGCGTTGTCCTTAACACTGAAGCTTTCTTT.

The genes are TRBV13 and TRBJ2-5; 7 nucleotides align to TRBD1. This CDR3 spans 15 amino acids. Germline V CDR1 and CDR2: PRHDT, FYEKMQ (reference sequence). Germline trimming cut 2 bases from V and 5 bases from J; bases unmatched to any gene: 8. CDR3 sequence reads: CASSLSQGGQETQYF. The DNA of the CDR3 is TGTGCCAGCAGCTTATCACAAGGGGGCCAGGAGACCCAGTACTTC.

This sequence joins TRBV27 and TRBJ2-7; perhaps TRBD2 as D (5 bases). The V gene's germline CDR1 is MNHEY and CDR2 SMNVEV (reference sequence). Trimming left V 10 bases short and J 3 bases short, with 16 bases between. There are 13 residues in the CDR3. CDR3 residues: CATGGLVGYEQYF. The CDR3 DNA reads as TGTGCCACGGGCGGGCTAGTGGGCTACGAGCAGTACTTC.

In its sample, this clone was seen once. The V gene is TRBV6-1, the J gene TRBJ2-5; D unresolved. CDR3 size: 13 residues. The V and J ends lost 5 bases and 5 bases respectively, with 12 bases between them. Per germline, CDR1 MNHNS and CDR2 SASEGT. CDR3 in amino acids: CASSTDVSETQYF. Here the CDR3 DNA reads TGTGCCAGCAGTACGGACGTGTCGGAGACCCAGTACTTC.

Worth noting for this clone: This sequence may be a read error, since a much larger clone differs from it by one base. V usage is TRBV28 and J usage is TRBJ2-2, with no clear D. Trimming removed 5 bases at V and 3 bases at J, with 7 bases between. The CDR3 is made up of 13 amino acids. Germline V gives CDR1 MDHEN, CDR2 SYDVKM. The CDR3 spells CASSDRDTGELFF. In DNA form, the CDR3 reads TGTGCCAGCAGTGATAGGGACACCGGGGAGCTGTTTTTT.

The chain has TRBV18 and TRBJ1-1; D remains unclear. Germline V gives CDR1 KGHSH, CDR2 LQKENI. CDR3 size: 16 residues. The V gene lost 3 bases and the J gene lost 7 bases, with 21 bases spanning the gap. The CDR3 region has the DNA TGTGCCAGCTCACCTCCGGGGTTTTCCACCGGGGTTGAAGCTTTCTTT. Its translation: CASSPPGFSTGVEAFF.

Written as DNA, the CDR3 is TGTGCCAGCAGTGGCCTAAGACAGGGCGATCAGCCCCAGCATTTT. Its protein product is CASSGLRQGDQPQHF. The chain joins TRBV6-1 to TRBJ1-5; TRBD1 matches 7 bases. The CDR3 totals 15 residues. Germline CDR1 and CDR2: MNHNS and SASEGT. Trimming removed 4 bases from V and 5 bases from J; junction bases left unmatched: 8.

V and J are TRBV2 and TRBJ2-7; D is uncertain. CDR1 and CDR2 (germline): SNHLY, FYNNEI. Trimming left V 5 bases short and J 3 bases short, with 5 bases between. The CDR3 consists of 11 residues. CDR3: CASSPFYEQYF. DNA for the CDR3: TGTGCCAGCAGTCCCTTCTACGAGCAGTACTTC.

This clone was detected a few times. V gene TRBV6-4 combines with J gene TRBJ2-1; 11 bases line up with TRBD1. This CDR3 has 14 residues. J gave up 10 bases and V 4 bases, and 6 bases lay outside the gene matches. Germline CDR1 MRHNA, CDR2 SNTAGT. DNA of the CDR3: TGTGCCAGCAGTGCAGGACAGGGGGCACAGGAGCAGTTCTTC. Encoded protein: CASSAGQGAQEQFF.

The chain's CDR3 is CASSSTGQGSYEQYF. Written as DNA, the CDR3 is TGTGCCAGCAGCTCAACGGGACAGGGCTCCTACGAGCAGTACTTC. The chain links TRBV5-5 to TRBJ2-7, with 9 bases fitting TRBD1. Unmatched junction bases numbered 4, after V lost 3 bases and J lost 0 bases. Germline V gives CDR1 SGHKS, CDR2 YYEKEE (reference sequence). This CDR3 comprises 15 residues.

This rearrangement joins TRBV5-1 to TRBJ2-5; 7 bases agree with TRBD2. Trimming took 3 bases from V and 5 from J; bases not matched to a gene: 4. Germline V CDR1 and CDR2: SGHRS, YFSETQ. The CDR3 consists of 13 residues. The CDR3 region is CASSSAGAETQYF. The CDR3 region has the DNA TGCGCCAGCAGCTCCGCGGGAGCTGAGACCCAGTACTTC.

In its sample, this clone was seen a few times. V gene TRBV7-2 combines with J gene TRBJ2-7; D may be TRBD2 (7 bases). CDR1 and CDR2 from the germline V gene are SGHTA and FQGNSA. Trimming pared 5 bases from V and 2 bases from J, leaving 19 bases between. The CDR3 extends over 16 amino acids. The CDR3 sequence is CASSPHMGGAAYEQYF. The DNA for the CDR3 is TGTGCCAGCAGCCCTCATATGGGGGGGGCCGCCTACGAGCAGTACTTC.

V usage is TRBV5-1 and J usage is TRBJ2-1; TRBD2 aligns across 11 bases. Unmatched junction bases numbered 4, after V lost 4 bases and J lost 4 bases. The CDR3 is made up of 15 amino acids. Germline-derived CDR1 and CDR2 are SGHRS and YFSETQ. The CDR3 reads CASSPGTSGYNEQFF. The DNA of the CDR3 is TGCGCCAGCAGCCCGGGGACTAGCGGTTACAATGAGCAGTTCTTC.

J is TRBJ1-5 and V is TRBV7-9; D may be TRBD1 (5 bases). Per the germline V gene, CDR1 is SEHNR and CDR2 is FQNEAQ (reference sequence). Trimming left V 7 bases short and J 0 bases short, with 13 bases between. CDR3 size: 15 residues. CDR3 bases: TGTGCCAGCACCGGGGATGGGGCTAGCAATCAGCCCCAGCATTTT. This encodes CASTGDGASNQPQHF.

This clone appeared a single time. The rearrangement links TRBV11-2 to TRBJ2-5, with D unclear. This CDR3 contains 13 residues. Per the germline V gene, CDR1 is SGHAT and CDR2 is FQNNGV. V lost 9 bases and J 1 base, leaving 12 bases between the germline ends. CDR3 region: CASIPDTQETQYF. The CDR3 nucleotides read TGTGCCAGTATCCCCGATACCCAAGAGACCCAGTACTTC.

The V gene is TRBV5-1, the J gene TRBJ2-7, with TRBD1 identical over 10 bases. From germline, CDR1 is SGHRS and CDR2 YFSETQ. J was trimmed by 1 base and V by 0 bases; bases with no gene match: 13. The CDR3 runs to 19 residues. CDR3 loop: CASSLAWGRPGQGSYEQYF. CDR3 sequence (DNA): TGCGCCAGCAGCTTGGCCTGGGGCCGCCCGGGACAGGGGTCCTACGAGCAGTACTTC. Using reference TRBV5-1 and TRBJ2-7 for the parts outside the CDR3, the full variable domain is KAGVTQTPRYLIKTRGQQVTLSCSPISGHRSVSWYQQTPGQGLQFLFEYFSETQRNKGNFPGRFSGRQFSNSRSEMNVSTLELGDSALYLCASSLAWGRPGQGSYEQYFGPGTRLTVT.

The chain recombines TRBV10-3 with TRBJ2-7; the match to TRBD2 covers 9 bases. CDR3 size: 15 residues. V lost 3 bases, J lost 7 bases, and 10 bases stayed unmatched. Germline V gene data show CDR1 as ENHRY and CDR2 as SYGVKD. The CDR3 protein is CAISEMLAGAGEQYF. CDR3 nucleotide sequence: TGTGCCATCAGTGAAATGTTAGCGGGGGCGGGAGAGCAGTACTTC.

This chain joins TRBV19 and TRBJ1-3; D perhaps matches TRBD1 (6 bases). CDR1 and CDR2 from the germline V gene are LNHDA and SQIVND (reference sequence). Deletions cut 6 bases from V and 0 bases from J, with 12 bases between. This CDR3 has 15 amino acids. DNA for the CDR3: TGTGCCAGTAGCACGGGACAATTCTCTGGAAACACCATATATTTT. Protein: CASSTGQFSGNTIYF. The whole variable domain, filled in from reference TRBV19 and TRBJ1-3, reads DGGITQSPKYLFRKEGQNVTLSCEQNLNHDAMYWYRQDPGQGLRLIYYSQIVNDFQKGDIAEGYSVSREKKESFPLTVTSAQKNPTAFYLCASSTGQFSGNTIYFGEGSWLTVV.

The chain uses TRBV4-1 and TRBJ2-7; 7 bases are a match to TRBD2. The CDR3 is 15 amino acids. Per germline, CDR1 MGHRA and CDR2 YSYEKL. V lost 2 bases to trimming and J lost 7 bases; unmatched junction nucleotides: 11. This CDR3 reads CASSQPAGVTWEQYF. The DNA of the CDR3 is TGCGCCAGCAGCCAACCGGCGGGAGTGACGTGGGAGCAGTACTTC.

The V gene is TRBV4-1, the J gene TRBJ1-4; 7 bases match TRBD1. The CDR3 consists of 16 residues. V trimming: 1 base; J trimming: 8 bases; junction bases outside the gene matches: 10. In germline, CDR1 is MGHRA, CDR2 YSYEKL. The chain's CDR3 is CASSQGEGALREKLFF. The CDR3 DNA follows: TGCGCCAGCAGCCAAGGAGAGGGGGCATTGCGGGAAAAACTGTTTTTT.

The chain uses TRBV19 and TRBJ2-5, with D maybe TRBD2 (5 bases). The CDR3 totals 14 residues. Germline V gene data show CDR1 as LNHDA and CDR2 as SQIVND (reference sequence). V lost 9 bases to trimming and J lost 2 bases, with 16 bases between them. CDR3: CASTPRASQETQYF. In nucleotides, the CDR3 is TGTGCCAGCACCCCGAGGGCAAGTCAAGAGACCCAGTACTTC.